This TCR beta chain was captured in a study of blood T cells in healthy people across ages. V shed 7 bases and J 2 bases; nucleotides not matched to a gene: 6. The CDR3 is made up of 13 amino acids. Germline lookup yields CDR1 DFQATT and CDR2 SNEGSKA (reference sequence). Study-level findings and limits: Researchers said unsorted PBMCs prevented a conclusive naive versus antigen-experienced comparison.

Next came a second PCR, run for roughly 6 to 11 cycles, which used a sample-barcoded 5' primer along with a J-beta primer mix. TCRdb called the 5' RACE reads again in MiXCR, with one record for every CDR3 protein. The sample holds roughly 1,500,000 distinct CDR3 sequences, about 31% seen once. This clonotype was found a few times. Antigen unknown. The sequence was collected from a woman between 25 and 40 years old in good health. The sequenced sample was blood. The chain is built from TRBV20-1 and TRBJ2-7; 9 bases agree with TRBD1. The CDR3 bases are TGCAGTGTCCCGACAGGGGGACCCTACGAGCAGTACTTC. This sequence encodes CSVPTGGPYEQYF.